This TCR beta chain is from a study of T cells in Graves' hyperthyroidism and ophthalmopathy. Study overall: Sampling of peripheral blood happened at initial diagnosis, prior to any treatment. Study-wide results and limits: Stable hyperthyroidism was separated from ophthalmopathy by a model based on 13 V-J features. Among clonotypes expanded in thyroid above 0.001, most were also found in blood.

The germline CDR1 and CDR2 sequences are MNHNS and SASEGT. V lost 6 bases and J 9 bases, leaving 15 bases between the germline ends. This CDR3 is built from 13 residues. Turning to this clonotype: As yet, its antigen is unknown.

Each diagnosis drew on symptoms, thyroxine, TRAb, thyroid ultrasound and orbital computed tomography findings. RNA transcripts were the template for amplifying TCR beta CDR3 regions. HTBI primers were the set used in a first-round RT-PCR of the TCR CDR3. TCRdb recomputed calls from the multiplex PCR reads with MiXCR, one row per CDR3 protein. The sample records 530,000 or so distinct CDR3 sequences, roughly 18% being singletons. Sequenced material: blood. The receptor's source is a woman between 18 and 29 years old with Graves' ophthalmopathy. The chain is built from TRBV6-1 and TRBJ2-1; D is perhaps TRBD2 (6 bases). This chain's CDR3 is CASRGTGWPEQFF. The CDR3 DNA is TGTGCCAGCAGAGGGACTGGATGGCCTGAGCAGTTCTTC.